This TCR beta chain came from a study of T cell responses to AZD1222 COVID-19 vaccine. As regards this clone: What it binds is not known.

CDR3 length equals 11 residues. V gave up 4 bases and J gave up 8 bases, with 8 bases separating them. TCRdb's table, derived via immunoSEQ multiplex PCR, lists solely in-frame clones and lacks some. The sample yields roughly 150,000 clones, 85% to 95% seen once. Study-wide findings and caveats: Seropositive AZD1222 recipients at baseline numbered only five or six. Of spike-specific TCRs, nearly half reportedly target regions left unmutated in variants. Spike-specific TCR breadth and depth grew following two AZD1222 doses.

The sample was peripheral blood, taken on day 0 of AZD1222 vaccination. The chain links TRBV12-3 or TRBV12-4 to TRBJ1-1, with D unclear. This receptor was taken from an adult in good health. CDR3 sequence (DNA): TGTGCCAGCAGTTACACAGCCGAAGCTTTCTTT. Protein sequence: CASSYTAEAFF.